A selection of T cell receptor beta chains follows, all from one sample in a study of shared clonotypes between healthy human individuals. Data came from immunoSEQ multiplex PCR; TCRdb stores just in-frame clones and leaves some out. Of approximately 740,000 clones in the sample, less than 85% were seen once. Specimen: memory CD4+ T cells sorted from blood. Every receptor here comes from a woman in her 30s in good health. Both conserved end residues are part of each CDR3. A D gene is named only where the DNA matches it firmly. Not all rows give a size; the values are once, few, many and, for expanded clones, a class.

14,-,TRBV19,TRBJ2-3,-,CASSIAAVTDTQYF,TGTGCCAGTAGTATCGCAGCGGTCACAGATACGCAGTATTTT
14,-,TRBV11-2,TRBJ2-7,-,CASTRPGLRNEQYF,TGTGCCAGCACCCGCCCGGGACTGCGGAACGAGCAGTACTTC
14,-,TRBV28,TRBJ1-2,few,CASSSSDRNYGYTF,TGTGCCAGCAGTTCCTCAGACCGAAACTATGGCTACACCTTC
15,-,TRBV27,TRBJ2-7,-,CASSLYSQTSYEQYF,TGTGCCAGCAGTTTATACTCACAGACTTCCTACGAGCAGTACTTC
16,-,TRBV6-6,TRBJ1-2,-,CASSYPAAGANYGYTF,TGTGCCAGCAGTTACCCCGCCGCGGGAGCTAACTATGGCTACACCTTC
13,TRBD2,TRBV18,TRBJ2-7,-,CASSSGTTYEQYF,TGTGCCAGCTCTAGCGGGACCACCTACGAGCAGTACTTC
14,TRBD2,TRBV6-5,TRBJ2-2,-,CASSLAGGTGELFF,TGTGCCAGCAGTTTGGCGGGAGGTACCGGGGAGCTGTTTTTT
15,TRBD2,TRBV6-6,TRBJ2-7,-,CASSYGTSGRDEQYF,TGTGCCAGCAGTTATGGGACTAGCGGACGAGACGAGCAGTACTTC
14,-,TRBV5-1,TRBJ1-3,-,CASSPGTLGNTIYF,TGCGCCAGCAGCCCTGGGACGCTGGGCAACACCATATATTTT
15,-,TRBV7-8,TRBJ2-7,-,CASSLVGGNRPEQYF,TGTGCCAGCAGCTTAGTAGGAGGGAATCGGCCCGAGCAGTACTTC
14,TRBD1,TRBV6-1,TRBJ1-6,-,CAGRQGALGPPLHF,TGTGCCGGTCGACAGGGGGCGCTGGGACCACCCCTCCACTTT
18,-,TRBV5-8,TRBJ2-4,-,CASSLDVPRVLTKNIQYF,TGTGCCAGCAGCTTGGACGTCCCCAGAGTTCTTACCAAAAACATTCAGTACTTC
15,-,TRBV5-1,TRBJ2-5,-,CASSLEGHPRETQYF,TGCGCCAGCAGCTTGGAAGGACACCCCAGGGAGACCCAGTACTTC
14,-,TRBV5-1,TRBJ2-1,-,CASSFGNTYNEQFF,TGCGCCAGCAGCTTCGGGAATACTTACAATGAGCAGTTCTTC
14,TRBD1,TRBV27,TRBJ1-5,-,CASSQTGIDQPQHF,TGTGCCAGCAGCCAGACAGGGATAGATCAGCCCCAGCATTTT
14,-,TRBV2,TRBJ2-1,-,CASSVTGSPNEQFF,TGTGCCAGCAGTGTTACGGGGAGCCCCAATGAGCAGTTCTTC
15,TRBD1,TRBV7-3,TRBJ2-7,-,CASSYGTGVSYEQYF,TGTGCCAGCAGCTACGGGACAGGGGTTTCCTACGAGCAGTACTTC
17,-,TRBV4-1,TRBJ2-6,-,CASSQPGLFSGANVLTF,TGCGCCAGCAGCCAACCGGGACTCTTCTCTGGGGCCAACGTCCTGACTTTC
13,-,TRBV7-9,TRBJ2-5,-,CASSSGTQETQYF,TGTGCCAGCAGCTCCGGGACACAAGAGACCCAGTACTTC
14,-,TRBV7-9,TRBJ2-6,once,CASSSQSGANVLTF,TGTGCCAGCAGCTCTCAGTCTGGGGCCAACGTCCTGACTTTC
14,-,TRBV7-2,TRBJ1-5,-,CASSSPTGHQPQHF,TGTGCCAGCAGCTCCCCCACAGGGCATCAGCCCCAGCATTTT
17,-,TRBV7-9,TRBJ2-2,-,CASSQPWGGSNTGELFF,TGTGCCAGCAGCCAACCCTGGGGTGGTTCGAACACCGGGGAGCTGTTTTTT
14,TRBD1,TRBV6-1,TRBJ1-2,-,CASSEMDRSYGYTF,TGTGCCAGCAGTGAAATGGACAGGTCCTATGGCTACACCTTC
15,-,TRBV7-2,TRBJ1-5,-,CASSLVGGGNQPQHF,TGTGCCAGCAGCTTAGTGGGTGGCGGCAATCAGCCCCAGCATTTT
15,TRBD1,TRBV27,TRBJ1-2,-,CASSPAGQGPYGYTF,TGTGCCAGCAGTCCAGCAGGACAGGGGCCCTATGGCTACACCTTC
16,TRBD1,TRBV19,TRBJ1-2,-,CASSAASRDRGLGYTF,TGTGCCAGTAGTGCCGCGAGCCGGGACAGGGGGCTTGGCTACACCTTC
15,TRBD2,TRBV7-9,TRBJ2-5,-,CASSSGLARMETQYF,TGTGCCAGCAGCTCGGGACTAGCGAGGATGGAGACCCAGTACTTC
16,TRBD2,TRBV7-2,TRBJ2-5,few,CASSLRLAGGPGTQYF,TGTGCCAGCAGCCTCCGACTAGCGGGAGGACCGGGGACCCAGTACTTC